What follows are 14 T cell receptor beta chains derived from one specimen sequenced in a study of cytomegalovirus exposure and HLA in healthy donors. PCR employed 60 Vbeta and 13 Jbeta primers. The method was immunoSEQ multiplex PCR; TCRdb's version includes in-frame clones alone and lacks a portion of them. The table records 120,000 to 150,000 clones, roughly 79% of them present only once. Sequences were obtained from PBMCs. These receptors originate from a man aged 18-30 years in good health and CMV-seronegative.

The chain joins TRBV2 to TRBJ1-2; 7 bases are shared with TRBD1. The V and J ends lost 5 bases and 4 bases, in that order; junction bases with no gene match: 7. Germline CDR1 reads SNHLY; CDR2 reads FYNNEI. The CDR3 totals 14 residues. The CDR3, as DNA: TGTGCCAGCAGTCCGACAGGGACACCCTATGGCTACACCTTC. Protein sequence: CASSPTGTPYGYTF.

This clone came up a few times. The chain couples TRBV2 to TRBJ1-2; possibly TRBD1 for D (6 bases). V gave up 11 bases and J gave up 8 bases, with 21 bases separating them. Per germline, CDR1 SNHLY and CDR2 FYNNEI. The CDR3 is made up of 13 amino acids. In nucleotides, the CDR3 is TGTGCCGGATCCCGGGACACCCTGGGAGGCTACACCTTC. Its translation: CAGSRDTLGGYTF.

The chain links TRBV9 to TRBJ1-2, with D perhaps TRBD1 (5 bases). In germline, CDR1 is SGDLS, CDR2 YYNGEE. The CDR3 has 15 residues. The V and J ends lost 4 bases and 2 bases respectively, with 15 bases between them. The CDR3 sequence is CASSPSGGGNYGYTF. The CDR3 nucleotides are TGTGCCAGCAGCCCTTCGGGGGGAGGGAACTATGGCTACACCTTC.

This clone has just a few counts. The genes are TRBV7-9 and TRBJ1-5, with D unresolved. This CDR3 spans 14 amino acids. The germline V gene encodes CDR1 SEHNR and CDR2 FQNEAQ (reference sequence). V lost 0 bases to trimming and J lost 5 bases, with 8 bases between them. The CDR3 sequence: CASSLAGSYQPQHF. The CDR3 nucleotides read TGTGCCAGCAGCTTAGCGGGCAGTTATCAGCCCCAGCATTTT.

This clone was seen just once. The rearrangement links TRBV27 to TRBJ1-2; TRBD1 aligns across 8 bases. Germline assignment: CDR1 MNHEY and CDR2 SMNVEV (reference sequence). Trimming removed 7 bases from V and 6 bases from J; junction bases left unmatched: 4. The CDR3 covers 12 residues. The CDR3 coding sequence is TGTGCCAGCAAGGACAGGGTCAATGGCTACACCTTC. It encodes CASKDRVNGYTF.

This clone turned up a few times. This chain links TRBV6-5 with TRBJ1-6, with 8 bases lining up with TRBD1. The germline V gene has CDR1 MNHEY and CDR2 SVGAGI. Unmatched junction bases numbered 4, after V lost 3 bases and J lost 9 bases. The CDR3 extends over 14 amino acids. The CDR3 loop reads CASSYRDRLSPLHF. CDR3 in DNA: TGTGCCAGCAGTTATCGGGACAGGCTTTCACCCCTCCACTTT.

The CDR3 nucleotides read TGTGCCAGCAGCCCGGGGAGGGGCAGAGGGAACTACGAGCAGTACTTC. Translation: CASSPGRGRGNYEQYF. The chain combines TRBV7-3 with TRBJ2-7, with 7 nucleotides matching TRBD2. V dropped 5 bases and J dropped 3; count of bases not matched to a gene: 13. Germline V gene sequence: CDR1 SGHTA, CDR2 FQGTGA. CDR3 size: 16 residues.

The chain has TRBV19 and TRBJ2-7, with TRBD2 matching over 8 bases. From germline, CDR1 is LNHDA and CDR2 SQIVND (reference sequence). Trimming removed 2 bases from V and 6 bases from J; junction bases left unmatched: 3. The CDR3 covers 13 residues. The CDR3 DNA sequence: TGTGCCAGTAGTATAAGCGGGGGCAGCGAGCAGTACTTC. Protein sequence: CASSISGGSEQYF. The complete variable domain, with remaining parts taken from reference TRBV19 and TRBJ2-7, reads DGGITQSPKYLFRKEGQNVTLSCEQNLNHDAMYWYRQDPGQGLRLIYYSQIVNDFQKGDIAEGYSVSREKKESFPLTVTSAQKNPTAFYLCASSISGGSEQYFGPGTRLTVT.

The chain joins TRBV30 to TRBJ1-5; 9 positions match TRBD1. The germline CDR1 and CDR2 sequences are GTSNPN and SVGIG (reference sequence). The junction had 8 bases not matched to a gene; V was cut back by 2 bases and J by 9 bases. CDR3 size: 14 residues. The CDR3 DNA reads TGTGCCTGGAGTCTCGGACAGGGGTTTTGGCCCCAGCATTTT. Encoded protein: CAWSLGQGFWPQHF.

J is TRBJ2-7 and V is TRBV10-3, with D possibly matching TRBD1 (5 bases). V was shortened by 2 bases and J by 5 bases, with 7 bases between the two germline ends. Germline CDR1 and CDR2: ENHRY and SYGVKD. The CDR3 contains 12 residues. This chain's CDR3 is CAISEQGNEQYF. CDR3 coding DNA: TGTGCCATCAGTGAGCAGGGAAACGAGCAGTACTTC.

The chain links TRBV2 to TRBJ1-3, with 7 bases aligning to TRBD1. CDR3 length: 15 residues. Germline V gives CDR1 SNHLY, CDR2 FYNNEI. V was pared by 5 bases and J by 2 bases, with 6 bases of the junction left unmatched. As DNA, the CDR3 is TGTGCCAGCAGTCAGACAGGGAGCCCTGGAAACACCATATATTTT. Its protein product is CASSQTGSPGNTIYF.

The rearrangement uses TRBV27 and TRBJ1-6; tentative D call: TRBD1 (5 bases). The ends were cut back, 8 bases at V and 3 bases at J, with 11 bases in the middle. This CDR3 region has 14 residues. CDR1 and CDR2 (germline): MNHEY, SMNVEV (reference sequence). Here the CDR3 reads CASGPTDYNSPLHF. CDR3 nucleotide sequence: TGTGCCAGCGGGCCGACAGACTATAATTCACCCCTCCACTTT.

The chain employs TRBV6-5 and TRBJ1-2; 9 bases are a match to TRBD1. This CDR3 is built from 14 residues. J was trimmed by 4 bases and V by 6 bases; bases with no gene match: 6. Looked up from germline, CDR1 is MNHEY and CDR2 is SVGAGI. The CDR3 bases are TGTGCCAGCAGCGGACGGGACAGGGTCTATGGCTACACCTTC. Protein sequence: CASSGRDRVYGYTF.

This sequence joins TRBV9 and TRBJ2-7; TRBD1 aligns across 9 bases. Trimming at V came to 0 bases and at J to 6 bases, leaving 7 bases not matched to a gene. This CDR3 contains 15 residues. CDR1 is SGDLS, CDR2 YYNGEE, per germline. CDR3 nucleotide sequence: TGTGCCAGCAGCGTAGCGGGACAGGGAAGGGGCGAGCAGTACTTC. As protein: CASSVAGQGRGEQYF.